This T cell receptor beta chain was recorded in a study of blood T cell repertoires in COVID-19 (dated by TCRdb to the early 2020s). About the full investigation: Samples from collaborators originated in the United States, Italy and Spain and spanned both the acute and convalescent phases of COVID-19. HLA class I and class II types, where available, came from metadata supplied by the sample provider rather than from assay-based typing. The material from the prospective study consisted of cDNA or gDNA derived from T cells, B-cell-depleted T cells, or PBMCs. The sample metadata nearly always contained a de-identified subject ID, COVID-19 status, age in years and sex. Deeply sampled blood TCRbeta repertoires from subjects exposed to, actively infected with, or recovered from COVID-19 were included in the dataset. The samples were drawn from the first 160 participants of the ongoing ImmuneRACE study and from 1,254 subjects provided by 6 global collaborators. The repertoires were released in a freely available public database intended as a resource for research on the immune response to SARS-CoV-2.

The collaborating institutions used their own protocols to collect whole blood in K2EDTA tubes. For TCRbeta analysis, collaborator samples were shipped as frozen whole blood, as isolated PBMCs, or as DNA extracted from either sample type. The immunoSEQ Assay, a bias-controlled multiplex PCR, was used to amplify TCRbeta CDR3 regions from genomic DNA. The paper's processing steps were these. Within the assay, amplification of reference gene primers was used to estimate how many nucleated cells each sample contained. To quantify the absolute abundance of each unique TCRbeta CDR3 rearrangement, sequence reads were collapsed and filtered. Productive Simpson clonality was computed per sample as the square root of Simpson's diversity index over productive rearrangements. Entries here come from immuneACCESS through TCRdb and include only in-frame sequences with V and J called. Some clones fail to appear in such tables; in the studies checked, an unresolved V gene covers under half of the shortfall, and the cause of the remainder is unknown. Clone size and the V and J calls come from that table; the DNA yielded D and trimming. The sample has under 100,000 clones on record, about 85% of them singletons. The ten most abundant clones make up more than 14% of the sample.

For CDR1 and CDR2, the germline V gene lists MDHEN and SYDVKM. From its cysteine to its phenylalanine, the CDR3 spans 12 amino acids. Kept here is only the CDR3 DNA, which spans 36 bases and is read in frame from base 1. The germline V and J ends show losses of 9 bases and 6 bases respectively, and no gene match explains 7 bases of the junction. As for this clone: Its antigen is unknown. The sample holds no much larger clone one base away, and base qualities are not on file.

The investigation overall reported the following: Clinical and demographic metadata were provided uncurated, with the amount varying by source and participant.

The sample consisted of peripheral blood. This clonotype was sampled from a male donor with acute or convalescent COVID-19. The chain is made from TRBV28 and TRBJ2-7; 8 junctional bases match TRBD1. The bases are TGTGCCAGTACGACAGGGGCCAGCGAGCAGTACTTC. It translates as CASTTGASEQYF.